This TCR beta chain was identified in a study of identical twins. TCRdb reprocessed the 5' RACE reads with MiXCR, giving one entry per CDR3 protein. The sample gives over 250,000 distinct CDR3 sequences, roughly 9.7% of which show up once; roughly 6.8% is in the top ten. All donors were healthy Caucasians. Findings of the study overall: It was out-of-frame TCR alpha sharing in monozygotic twins that models underestimated. A partial confounding effect on zero-insertion analyses could come from invariant MAIT and iNKT cells.

Details on this clonotype: Its antigen is still unknown.

This CDR3 comprises 15 residues. V lost 5 bases, J lost 4 bases, and 10 bases stayed unmatched. Germline assignment: CDR1 SGHVS and CDR2 FNYEAQ. The same data also went into a second study, on yellow fever vaccine responses in identical twins.

The clonotype originates from a woman between 18 and 29 years old in good health. The gene calls are TRBV7-6 and TRBJ2-7, with TRBD1 identical over 8 bases. Sequencing was carried out using CD8+ T cells sorted from blood. CDR3 sequence: CASSHIQGATYEQYF. Written as DNA, the CDR3 is TGTGCCAGCAGCCACATTCAGGGGGCTACTTACGAGCAGTACTTC.